This T cell receptor (beta chain) was observed in a study of Ad26.COV2.S vaccination and SARS-CoV-2 variants. The CDR3 extends over 15 amino acids. In germline, CDR1 is MNHEY, CDR2 SVGAGI. Trimming removed 4 bases from V and 4 bases from J; junction bases left unmatched: 9. Assay used: immunoSEQ multiplex PCR; TCRdb lists only in-frame clones, some missing. This table has hundreds of thousands of clones, about 89% appearing once. Described treatment: roughly 20 received Ad26.COV2.S at low or high dose, single or two shots; about 5 received placebo; per-sample allocation not given. On day 63 after the first injection, vaccine and placebo recipients gave samples. An Ad26 vector carrying the Wuhan-strain SARS-CoV-2 spike served as the vaccine.

The chain links TRBV6-5 to TRBJ1-2; 7 nucleotides line up with TRBD1. This material consisted of peripheral blood, taken in a trial of Ad26.COV2.S vaccine versus placebo. The source is a person between 18 and 59 years old who received the Ad26.COV2.S COVID-19 vaccine or a placebo. CDR3 region: CASSSTGTDFYGYTF. CDR3 nucleotides: TGTGCCAGCAGTTCGACCGGGACAGACTTCTATGGCTACACCTTC.